This T cell receptor (beta chain) derives from a study of regulatory T cells in long-lasting Graves disease. Study-wide results and caveats: Newly diagnosed Graves' patients exceeded persistent ones in TCR diversity. The persistent group shared around 3,000 public clonotypes, more than the approximately 930 shared by new patients.

Regarding time point: persistent/refractory GD, antithyroid drugs over 5 years with positive TRAb. From RNA extracted from PBMCs, the TCR library was made. Of note for this clonotype: Antigen unknown.

Arm-PCR of CDR3 regions and iRepertoire HTBI primers were the basis on which TCR beta libraries were built. MiXCR, applied by TCRdb to the multiplex PCR reads, yields one record per CDR3 protein. Seen here are fewer than 600,000 distinct CDR3 sequences, under 25% observed once, and the top ten hold about an eighth. The CDR3 runs 16 residues. V was cut by 5 bases and J by 2 bases, with 18 bases left in between. Germline-derived CDR1 and CDR2 are SGHTA and FQGTGA. Sequencing used peripheral blood mononuclear cells (PBMCs), obtained when the disease was refractory, from a patient treated with antithyroid drugs. The V call is TRBV7-3, the J call TRBJ2-5; the D is unclear. The source of this sequence is a female donor with Graves disease. The CDR3 protein is CASSLGRASVQETQYF. CDR3 sequence (DNA): TGTGCCAGCAGCCTAGGTAGGGCGTCGGTTCAAGAGACCCAGTACTTC. The full variable domain, rest sourced from reference TRBV7-3 and TRBJ2-5, is GAGVSQTPSNKVTEKGKYVELRCDPISGHTALYWYRQSLGQGPEFLIYFQGTGAADDSGLPNDRFFAVRPEGSVSTLKIQRTERGDSAVYLCASSLGRASVQETQYFGPGTRLLVL.